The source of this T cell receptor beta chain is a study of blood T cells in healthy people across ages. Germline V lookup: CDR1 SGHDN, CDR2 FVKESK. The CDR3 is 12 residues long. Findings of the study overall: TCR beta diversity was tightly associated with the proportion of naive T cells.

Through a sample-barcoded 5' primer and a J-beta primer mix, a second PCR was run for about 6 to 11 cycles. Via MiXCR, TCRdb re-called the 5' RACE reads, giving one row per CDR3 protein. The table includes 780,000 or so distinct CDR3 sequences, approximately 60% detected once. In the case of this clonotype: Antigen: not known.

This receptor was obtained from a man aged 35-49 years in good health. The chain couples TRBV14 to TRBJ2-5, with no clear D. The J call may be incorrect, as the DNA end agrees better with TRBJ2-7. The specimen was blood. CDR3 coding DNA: TGTGCCAGCAGTCACAGTACCCACGAGCAGTACTTC. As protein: CASSHSTHEQYF.